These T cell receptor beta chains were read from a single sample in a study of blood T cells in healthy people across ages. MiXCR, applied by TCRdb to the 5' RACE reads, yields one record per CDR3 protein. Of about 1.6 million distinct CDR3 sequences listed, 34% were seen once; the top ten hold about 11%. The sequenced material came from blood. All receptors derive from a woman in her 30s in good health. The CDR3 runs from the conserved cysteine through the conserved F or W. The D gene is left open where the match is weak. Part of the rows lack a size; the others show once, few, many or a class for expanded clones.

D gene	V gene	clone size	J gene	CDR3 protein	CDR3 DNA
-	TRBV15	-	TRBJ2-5	CATSRVRDKNRPETQYF	TGTGCCACCAGCAGAGTAAGGGATAAAAATCGACCGGAGACCCAGTACTTC
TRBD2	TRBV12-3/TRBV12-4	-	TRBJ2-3	CASSGLAGGHGADTQYF	TGTGCCAGCTCAGGACTAGCGGGGGGCCACGGCGCAGATACGCAGTATTTT
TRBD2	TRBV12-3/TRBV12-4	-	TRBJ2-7	CASRRASGVFYEQYF	TGTGCCAGCAGAAGGGCTAGCGGCGTTTTCTACGAGCAGTACTTC
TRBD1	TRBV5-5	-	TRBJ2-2	CASSLLGGRDTGELFF	TGTGCCAGCAGCTTGCTAGGGGGCAGGGACACCGGGGAGCTGTTTTTT
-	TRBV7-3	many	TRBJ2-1	CASSLDGGRYNEQFF	TGTGCCAGCAGCTTAGACGGGGGTCGGTACAATGAGCAGTTCTTC
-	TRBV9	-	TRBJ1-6	CASSAPGLYSPLHF	TGTGCCAGCAGCGCTCCGGGACTATATTCACCCCTCCACTTT
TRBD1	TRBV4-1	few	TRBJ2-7	CASSQEENRGLYEQYF	TGCGCCAGCAGCCAAGAGGAGAACAGGGGTTTGTACGAGCAGTACTTC
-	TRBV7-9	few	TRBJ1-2	CASSLVVGPQWYGYTF	TGTGCCAGCAGCTTAGTAGTGGGACCCCAGTGGTATGGCTACACCTTC
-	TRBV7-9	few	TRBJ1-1	CASSSLRRDGEAFF	TGTGCCAGCAGCTCTCTTCGGCGTGACGGTGAAGCTTTCTTT
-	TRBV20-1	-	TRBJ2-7	CRARGSDYEQYF	TGCAGGGCTAGGGGGTCAGACTACGAGCAGTACTTC
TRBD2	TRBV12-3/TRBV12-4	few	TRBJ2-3	CASSLERGGANTQYF	TGTGCCAGCAGTTTAGAACGGGGGGGCGCGAATACGCAGTATTTT
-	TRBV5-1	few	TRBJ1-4	CASSLTDRNEKLFF	TGCGCCAGCAGCTTGACGGACAGAAATGAAAAACTGTTTTTT
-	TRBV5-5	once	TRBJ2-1	CASSFYGETAVRNEQFF	TGTGCCAGCAGCTTTTACGGGGAGACAGCGGTACGCAATGAGCAGTTCTTC
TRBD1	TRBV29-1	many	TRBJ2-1	CSVEGQGAGEQFF	TGCAGCGTTGAGGGACAGGGGGCAGGTGAGCAGTTCTTC
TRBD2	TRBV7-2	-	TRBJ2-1	CASSWGTTTYDEQFF	TGTGCCAGCAGCTGGGGGACTACCACTTACGATGAGCAGTTCTTC
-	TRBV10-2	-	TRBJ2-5	CASSEQGQGTQYF	TGCGCCAGCAGTGAGCAGGGGCAGGGGACCCAGTACTTC
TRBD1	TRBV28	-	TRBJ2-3	CASGTGTGDSDTQYF	TGTGCCAGCGGCACCGGGACAGGGGATTCAGATACGCAGTATTTT
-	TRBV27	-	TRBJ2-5	CASRPDPSQETRYF	TGTGCCAGCAGACCTGATCCTAGTCAAGAGACCCGGTACTTC
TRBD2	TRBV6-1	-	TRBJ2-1	CASSEASGGSVTISHNEQFF	TGTGCCAGCAGTGAGGCTAGCGGGGGGTCTGTTACAATCTCCCACAATGAGCAGTTCTTC
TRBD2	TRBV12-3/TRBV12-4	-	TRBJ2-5	CASSFGAGGNWETQYF	TGTGCCAGCAGTTTCGGAGCGGGGGGGAACTGGGAGACCCAGTACTTC
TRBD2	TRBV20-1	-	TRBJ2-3	CSVQSGGRVADTQYF	TGTAGTGTTCAGTCGGGGGGTAGAGTGGCAGATACGCAGTATTTT
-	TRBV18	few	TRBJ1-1	CASSPGDYTEAFF	TGTGCCAGCTCACCCGGGGATTACACTGAAGCTTTCTTT
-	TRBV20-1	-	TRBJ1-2	CSARGGRRGYTF	TGCAGTGCTAGGGGGGGGCGGCGAGGCTACACCTTC
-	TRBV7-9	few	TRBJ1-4	CASSLALDRNEKLFF	TGTGCCAGCAGCTTAGCGCTGGACAGAAATGAAAAACTGTTTTTT
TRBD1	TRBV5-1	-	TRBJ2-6	CASSNRTGGASGANVRTF	TGCGCCAGCAGCAATAGGACAGGGGGCGCATCTGGGGCCAACGTCCGGACTTTC
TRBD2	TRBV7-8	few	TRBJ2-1	CASSFLREGYNEQFF	TGTGCCAGCAGCTTTCTACGGGAGGGCTACAATGAGCAGTTCTTC
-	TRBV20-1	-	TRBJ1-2	CSAKGVYGYTF	TGCAGCGCCAAGGGGGTTTATGGCTACACCTTC
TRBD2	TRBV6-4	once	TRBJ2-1	CASSLLAGLGNEQFF	TGTGCCAGCAGTTTACTAGCGGGGCTTGGCAATGAGCAGTTCTTC
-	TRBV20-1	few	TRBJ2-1	CSASFGSSYNEQFF	TGCAGTGCTAGTTTCGGGAGCTCCTACAATGAGCAGTTCTTC
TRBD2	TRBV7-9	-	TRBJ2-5	CASSPKTSRETQYF	TGTGCCAGCAGCCCGAAGACTAGCCGAGAGACCCAGTACTTC
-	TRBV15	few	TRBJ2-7	CATSRDYRTALGEQYF	TGTGCCACCAGCAGAGATTATCGGACGGCACTAGGAGAGCAGTACTTC
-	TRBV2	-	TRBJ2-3	CASTRATGTDTQYF	TGTGCCAGTACCCGGGCCACGGGCACAGATACGCAGTATTTT
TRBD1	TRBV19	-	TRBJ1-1	CAGSLRGQAATEAFF	TGTGCCGGTAGTCTCAGGGGACAGGCGGCAACTGAAGCTTTCTTT
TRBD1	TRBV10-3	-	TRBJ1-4	CAISDNTRTGNGKRFF	TGTGCCATCAGTGATAACACCAGGACAGGGAATGGAAAACGGTTTTTT
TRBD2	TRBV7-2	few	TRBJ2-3	CASSIRTSGVRDTQYF	TGTGCCAGCAGCATAAGGACTAGCGGGGTGAGGGATACGCAGTATTTT
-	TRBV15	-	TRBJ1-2	CATSRDPTEVNYGYTF	TGTGCCACCAGCAGAGATCCGACAGAGGTTAACTATGGCTACACCTTC
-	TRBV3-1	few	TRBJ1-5	CASSHPDVQNQPQHF	TGTGCCAGCAGCCACCCCGATGTGCAGAATCAGCCCCAGCATTTT
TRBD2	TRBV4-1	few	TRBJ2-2	CASSPQPPSGRWGTGELFF	TGCGCCAGCAGCCCCCAACCTCCTAGCGGGAGGTGGGGTACCGGGGAGCTGTTTTTT
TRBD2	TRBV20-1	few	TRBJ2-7	CSARATSGSYTREQYF	TGCAGTGCTAGGGCGACTAGCGGGAGCTATACGCGCGAGCAGTACTTC
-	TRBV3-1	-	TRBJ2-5	CASSQEHKGGPRGETQYF	TGTGCCAGCAGCCAAGAGCACAAGGGGGGGCCCAGGGGAGAGACCCAGTACTTC
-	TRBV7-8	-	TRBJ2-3	CASSAPPDASQYF	TGTGCCAGCAGCGCCCCTCCGGACGCGTCGCAGTATTTT
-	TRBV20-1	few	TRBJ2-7	CSARVGLEQYF	TGCAGTGCTAGAGTCGGTTTAGAGCAGTACTTC
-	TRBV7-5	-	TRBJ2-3	CISVSEALAEDRPTDTQYF	-
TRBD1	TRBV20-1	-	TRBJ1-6	CSARSGQGSYNSPLHF	TGCAGTGCTAGATCTGGACAGGGGAGTTATAATTCACCCCTCCACTTT
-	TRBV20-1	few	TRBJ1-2	CSARNGGYGYTF	TGCAGTGCTAGAAACGGGGGGTATGGCTACACCTTC
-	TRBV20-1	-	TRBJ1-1	CSAELTGTEAFF	TGCAGTGCCGAACTTACGGGAACTGAAGCTTTCTTT
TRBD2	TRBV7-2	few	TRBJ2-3	CASSPAQRAGSYTQYF	TGTGCCAGCAGCCCGGCCCAGCGAGCGGGATCATATACGCAGTATTTT
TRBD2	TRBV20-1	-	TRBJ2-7	CSASDLAGTYEQYF	TGCAGTGCTAGTGACCTAGCGGGAACCTACGAGCAGTACTTC
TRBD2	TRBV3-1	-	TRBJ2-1	CASSHRTSGRNNEQFF	TGTGCCAGCAGCCACCGGACTAGCGGGAGAAACAATGAGCAGTTCTTC
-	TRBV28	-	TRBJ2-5	CASYSRDPGRETQYF	TGTGCCAGCTACTCCCGTGACCCGGGGCGGGAGACCCAGTACTTC
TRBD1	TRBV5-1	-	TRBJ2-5	CASRSSTGGGETQYF	TGCGCCAGCAGATCCTCAACAGGGGGCGGGGAGACCCAGTACTTC
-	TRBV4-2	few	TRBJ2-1	CASSQRTDNEQFF	TGTGCCAGCAGCCAAAGGACAGACAATGAGCAGTTCTTC
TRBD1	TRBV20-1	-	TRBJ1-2	CSAGWTGYGYTF	TGCAGTGCTGGATGGACAGGGTATGGCTACACCTTC
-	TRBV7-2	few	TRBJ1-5	CASRRLVNQPQHF	TGTGCCAGCAGACGGCTGGTCAATCAGCCCCAGCATTTT
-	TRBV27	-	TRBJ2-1	CACSRHLGRIENNEQFF	TGTGCCTGCAGTCGACATTTGGGCAGAATCGAGAACAATGAGCAGTTCTTC